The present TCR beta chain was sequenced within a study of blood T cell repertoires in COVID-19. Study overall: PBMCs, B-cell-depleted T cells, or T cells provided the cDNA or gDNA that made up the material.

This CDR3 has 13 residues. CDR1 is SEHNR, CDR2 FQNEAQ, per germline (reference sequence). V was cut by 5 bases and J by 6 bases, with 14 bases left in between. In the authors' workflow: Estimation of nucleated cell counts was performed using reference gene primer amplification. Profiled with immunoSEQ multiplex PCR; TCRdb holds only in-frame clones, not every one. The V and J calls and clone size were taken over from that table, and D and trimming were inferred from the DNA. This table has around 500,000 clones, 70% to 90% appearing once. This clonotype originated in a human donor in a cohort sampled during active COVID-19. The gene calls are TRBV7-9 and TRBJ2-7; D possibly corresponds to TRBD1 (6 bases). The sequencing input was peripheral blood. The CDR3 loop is CASSPQGVGEQYF. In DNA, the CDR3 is TGTGCCAGCAGCCCACAGGGTGTCGGCGAGCAGTACTTC.